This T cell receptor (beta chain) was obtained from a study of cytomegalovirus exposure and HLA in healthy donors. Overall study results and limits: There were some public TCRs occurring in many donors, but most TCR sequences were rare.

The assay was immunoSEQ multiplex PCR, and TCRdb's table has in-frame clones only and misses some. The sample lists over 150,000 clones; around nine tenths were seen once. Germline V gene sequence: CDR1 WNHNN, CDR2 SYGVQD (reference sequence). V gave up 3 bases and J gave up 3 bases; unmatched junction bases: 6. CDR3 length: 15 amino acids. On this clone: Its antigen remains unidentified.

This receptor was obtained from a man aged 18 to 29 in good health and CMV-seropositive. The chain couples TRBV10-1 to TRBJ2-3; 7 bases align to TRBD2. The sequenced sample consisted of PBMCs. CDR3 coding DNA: TGCGCCAGCAGTGATTGGGAGGGAACAACAGATACGCAGTATTTT. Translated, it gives CASSDWEGTTDTQYF.